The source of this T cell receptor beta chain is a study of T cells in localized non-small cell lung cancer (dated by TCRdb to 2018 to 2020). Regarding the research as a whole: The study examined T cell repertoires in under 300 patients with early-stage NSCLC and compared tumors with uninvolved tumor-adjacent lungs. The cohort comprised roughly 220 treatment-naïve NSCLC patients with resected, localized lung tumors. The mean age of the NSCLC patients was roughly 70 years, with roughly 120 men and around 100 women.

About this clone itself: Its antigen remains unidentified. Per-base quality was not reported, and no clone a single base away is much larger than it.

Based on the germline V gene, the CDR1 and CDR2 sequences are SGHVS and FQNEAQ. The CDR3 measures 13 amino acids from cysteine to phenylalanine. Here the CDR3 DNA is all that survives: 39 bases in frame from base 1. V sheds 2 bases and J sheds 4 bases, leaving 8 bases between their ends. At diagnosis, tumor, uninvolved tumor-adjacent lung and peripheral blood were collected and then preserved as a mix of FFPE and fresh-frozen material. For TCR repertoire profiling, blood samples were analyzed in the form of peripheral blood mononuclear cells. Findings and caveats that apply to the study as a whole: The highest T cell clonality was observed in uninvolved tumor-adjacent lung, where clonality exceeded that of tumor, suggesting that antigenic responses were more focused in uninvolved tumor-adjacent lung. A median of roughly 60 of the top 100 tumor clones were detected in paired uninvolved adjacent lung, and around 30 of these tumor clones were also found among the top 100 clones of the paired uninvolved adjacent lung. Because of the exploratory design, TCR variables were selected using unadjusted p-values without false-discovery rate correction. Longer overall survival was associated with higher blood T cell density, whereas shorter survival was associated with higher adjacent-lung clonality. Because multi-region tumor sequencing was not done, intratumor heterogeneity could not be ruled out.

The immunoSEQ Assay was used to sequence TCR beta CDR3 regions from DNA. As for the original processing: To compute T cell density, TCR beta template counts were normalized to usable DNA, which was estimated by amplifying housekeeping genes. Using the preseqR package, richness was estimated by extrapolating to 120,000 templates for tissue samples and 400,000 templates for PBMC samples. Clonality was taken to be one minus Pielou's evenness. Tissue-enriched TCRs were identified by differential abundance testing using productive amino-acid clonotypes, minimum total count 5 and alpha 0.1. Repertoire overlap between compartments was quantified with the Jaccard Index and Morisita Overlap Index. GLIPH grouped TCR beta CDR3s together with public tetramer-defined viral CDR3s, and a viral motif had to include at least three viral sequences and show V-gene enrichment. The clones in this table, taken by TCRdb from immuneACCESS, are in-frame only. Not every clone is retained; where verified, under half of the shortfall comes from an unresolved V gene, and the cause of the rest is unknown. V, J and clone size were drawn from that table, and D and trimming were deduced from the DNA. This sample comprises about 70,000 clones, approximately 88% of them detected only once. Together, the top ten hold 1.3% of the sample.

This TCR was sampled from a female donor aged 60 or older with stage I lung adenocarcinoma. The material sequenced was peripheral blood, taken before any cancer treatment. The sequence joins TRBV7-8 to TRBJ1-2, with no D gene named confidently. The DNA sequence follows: TGTGCCAGCAGCTTAAGTCAGTCCTATGGCTACACCTTC. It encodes CASSLSQSYGYTF. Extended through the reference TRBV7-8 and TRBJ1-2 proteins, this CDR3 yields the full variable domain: GAGVSQSPRYKVAKRGQDVALRCDPISGHVSLFWYQQALGQGPEFLTYFQNEAQLDKSGLPSDRFFAERPEGSVSTLKIQRTQQEDSAVYLCASSLSQSYGYTFGSGTRLTVV.